Below, 24 T cell receptor beta chains from the same sample are listed, as sequenced in a study of OX40 agonist ivuxolimab in advanced cancers. The protocol was immunoSEQ multiplex PCR, while the TCRdb copy is restricted to in-frame clones and leaves out a portion. The sample records tens of thousands of clones, more than 80% being singletons. Material: CD4+ or CD8+ T cells sorted from blood, obtained in a trial of the OX40 agonist ivuxolimab. These receptors originate from an adult with an advanced solid tumor such as melanoma, head and neck, liver or kidney cancer.

The chain uses TRBV30 and TRBJ1-2; D remains unclear. The CDR3 contains 13 residues. V was clipped by 8 bases and J by 8 bases, with 21 bases between them. The germline gives CDR1 GTSNPN, CDR2 SVGIG (reference sequence). The CDR3 loop is CALLFFSSGGYTF. Here the CDR3 DNA reads TGTGCCCTACTTTTTTTTTCGTCCGGAGGCTACACCTTC.

This chain uses TRBV6-5 with TRBJ1-5, with D possibly TRBD1 on 5 matching bases. This CDR3 has 14 amino acids. V was cut by 10 bases and J by 11 bases, with 24 bases left in between. Germline assignment: CDR1 MNHEY and CDR2 SVGAGI. The CDR3: CATLLHPQAPTQHF. The CDR3 DNA reads TGTGCCACCCTATTACATCCACAGGCCCCGACCCAGCATTTT.

This clone was detected only once. This chain connects TRBV6-1 to TRBJ2-3; 9 bases are a match to TRBD1. The CDR3 runs 14 residues. The germline CDR1 and CDR2 sequences are MNHNS and SASEGT. The junction had 3 bases not matched to a gene; V was cut back by 6 bases and J by 2 bases. The CDR3 spells CASRRQGDTDTQYF. DNA for the CDR3: TGTGCCAGCAGGAGACAGGGGGACACAGATACGCAGTATTTT.

This clone was seen just once. This chain joins TRBV5-6 and TRBJ1-6; 7 bases align to TRBD1. Unmatched junction bases numbered 6, after V lost 2 bases and J lost 10 bases. CDR1 is SGHDT and CDR2 is YYEEEE in the germline V gene. There are 14 residues in the CDR3. This chain's CDR3 is CASSLDRVLSPLHF. CDR3 DNA: TGTGCCAGCAGCTTAGACAGGGTCTTATCACCCCTCCACTTT.

This clone turned up a few times. The chain joins TRBV19 to TRBJ1-5, with 11 bases aligning to TRBD1. After removal of 7 bases from V and 6 bases from J, the junction contained 11 bases not matched to a gene. CDR1 and CDR2 from the germline V gene are LNHDA and SQIVND (reference sequence). The CDR3 spans 16 residues. CDR3 loop: CASTTPGTGGGQPQHF. For the CDR3, the DNA is TGTGCCAGTACTACCCCCGGGACAGGGGGTGGTCAGCCCCAGCATTTT. The variable domain in full, with the rest retrieved from reference TRBV19 and TRBJ1-5, is DGGITQSPKYLFRKEGQNVTLSCEQNLNHDAMYWYRQDPGQGLRLIYYSQIVNDFQKGDIAEGYSVSREKKESFPLTVTSAQKNPTAFYLCASTTPGTGGGQPQHFGDGTRLSIL.

The genes are TRBV6-6 and TRBJ1-3; possible D gene TRBD1, 5 bases. Trimming cost V 6 bases and J 4 bases, with 13 bases left between them. The length of the CDR3 is 14 residues. CDR1 and CDR2 (germline): MNHNY, SVGAGI (reference sequence). CDR3 nucleotide sequence: TGTGCCAGCAGCCAGGGTTCCTTCGGAAACACCATATATTTT. This gives the protein CASSQGSFGNTIYF.

V usage is TRBV6-5 and J usage is TRBJ1-5; D remains unclear. The CDR3 runs 13 residues. V shed 5 bases and J shed 6 bases, with 11 bases lying between them. Germline V CDR1 and CDR2: MNHEY, SVGAGI. The CDR3 is CASSAGKFQPQHF. In nucleotides, the CDR3 is TGTGCCAGCAGTGCGGGCAAGTTTCAGCCCCAGCATTTT.

The chain combines TRBV18 with TRBJ1-4; D is possibly TRBD1 (6 bases). The CDR3 length is 13 residues. V was trimmed by 2 bases and J by 7 bases, leaving 8 bases between them. Germline V gene data show CDR1 as KGHSH and CDR2 as LQKENI. The DNA for the CDR3 is TGTGCCAGCTCACCAGGGGGCGGTGAAAAACTGTTTTTT. As protein: CASSPGGGEKLFF.

V usage is TRBV2 and J usage is TRBJ2-7, with D possibly matching TRBD1 (5 bases). Germline V gene sequence: CDR1 SNHLY, CDR2 FYNNEI. This CDR3 is 12 amino acids long. Trimming stripped 4 bases from V and 12 bases from J, with 16 bases between. For the CDR3, the DNA is TGTGCCAGCAGTGGCATCAGGACATTTTGGTACTTC. The encoded protein is CASSGIRTFWYF.

The rearrangement joins TRBV28 to TRBJ1-5, with D possibly matching TRBD1 (6 bases). CDR1 and CDR2 (germline): MDHEN, SYDVKM. This CDR3 has 16 amino acids. V was shortened by 2 bases and J by 4 bases, with 15 bases between the two germline ends. For the CDR3, the DNA is TGTGCCAGCAGTTTAATGGGGGGCGGGAGAAATCAGCCCCAGCATTTT. It is translated as CASSLMGGGRNQPQHF.

The CDR3 bases are TGTGCCAGCAGATATACTAAGAGCTCCTACAATGAGCAGTTCTTC. It specifies CASRYTKSSYNEQFF. This rearrangement joins TRBV7-2 to TRBJ2-1, with unresolved D. V lost 6 bases and J 0 bases, leaving 12 bases between the germline ends. Germline CDR1 reads SGHTA; CDR2 reads FQGNSA. The CDR3 extends over 15 amino acids.

The gene calls are TRBV28 and TRBJ2-7, with D perhaps matching TRBD1 or TRBD2 (5 bases each). V shed 4 bases and J shed 2 bases, with 15 bases lying between them. The CDR3 length is 15 residues. Germline-derived CDR1 and CDR2 are MDHEN and SYDVKM. The CDR3 DNA is TGTGCCAGCAGTTACGGTGGGAGAGGGGCCTACGAGCAGTACTTC. This encodes CASSYGGRGAYEQYF.

DNA for the CDR3: TGTGCCAGCCGGGACAGCACCACAGATACGCAGTATTTT. This gives the protein CASRDSTTDTQYF. V is TRBV25-1 and J is TRBJ2-3, with TRBD1 identical over 7 bases. CDR3 length: 13 amino acids. V lost 8 bases, J lost 2 bases, and 4 bases stayed unmatched. Germline CDR1 and CDR2: MGHDK and SYGVNS.

This chain uses TRBV29-1 with TRBJ2-5; D unresolved. CDR3 length equals 10 residues. Trimming stripped 2 bases from V and 5 bases from J, with 3 bases between. Germline CDR1 and CDR2: SQVTM and ANQGSEA. CDR3 coding DNA: TGCAGCGTTGAAACTGAGACCCAGTACTTC. Translation gives CSVETETQYF.

In DNA form, the CDR3 reads TGTGCCTGGAGGGTCACGGGGAGCAATCAGCCCCAGCATTTT. Residues: CAWRVTGSNQPQHF. The chain couples TRBV30 to TRBJ1-5; no clear D gene. Germline values: CDR1 GTSNPN, CDR2 SVGIG (reference sequence). V was clipped by 3 bases and J by 1 base, with 10 bases between them. The CDR3 spans 14 residues. Drawing the rest from reference TRBV30 and TRBJ1-5, the complete variable domain is SQTIHQWPATLVQPVGSPLSLECTVEGTSNPNLYWYRQAAGRGLQLLFYSVGIGQISSEVPQNLSASRPQDRQFILSSKKLLLSDSGFYLCAWRVTGSNQPQHFGDGTRLSIL.

This sequence joins TRBV5-5 and TRBJ2-6; no clear D. The CDR3 runs to 15 residues. Trimming removed 1 base at V and 0 bases at J, with 5 bases between. Germline loops: CDR1 SGHKS, CDR2 YYEKEE (reference sequence). The CDR3 is CASSLTASGANVLTF. The CDR3 DNA follows: TGTGCCAGCAGCTTGACAGCCTCTGGGGCCAACGTCCTGACTTTC.

V is TRBV5-3 and J is TRBJ1-2, with TRBD1 as a possible D gene (5 bases). TRBV5-3 is annotated as an ORF whose role is uncertain. Trimming removed 4 bases from V and 0 bases from J, with 19 bases in between. CDR3 length: 17 residues. The CDR3 bases are TGTGCCAGAAGCGATCCGGGACGGAGAGTTACTAACTATGGCTACACCTTC. Translation gives CARSDPGRRVTNYGYTF.

The chain combines TRBV9 with TRBJ2-7, with a tentative D call TRBD1 (6 bases). V lost 0 bases, J lost 1 base, and 11 bases lay in between. Germline loops: CDR1 SGDLS, CDR2 YYNGEE. CDR3 length: 15 residues. CDR3 sequence (DNA): TGTGCCAGCAGCGTAGGGGGGACAAATTCCTACGAGCAGTACTTC. Its translation: CASSVGGTNSYEQYF.

This clone was recorded once. The rearrangement joins TRBV7-8 to TRBJ2-7; D unresolved. Germline V lookup: CDR1 SGHVS, CDR2 FQNEAQ. The CDR3 extends over 12 amino acids. Between the trimmed V and J ends, which lost 10 bases and 1 base, there was a span of 11 bases. CDR3 residues: CATARISYEQYF. The CDR3 nucleotides are TGTGCCACCGCAAGGATTTCCTACGAGCAGTACTTC.

V and J are TRBV11-2 and TRBJ1-1; D remains ambiguous. The CDR3 contains 13 residues. Trimming removed 5 bases from V and 5 bases from J, with 12 bases in between. Looked up from germline, CDR1 is SGHAT and CDR2 is FQNNGV. The CDR3 protein is CASSMKRRTEAFF. CDR3 bases: TGTGCCAGCAGCATGAAGCGACGGACTGAAGCTTTCTTT.

Only one count was recorded for this clone. The V gene is TRBV15, the J gene TRBJ2-5; D remains ambiguous. Between the trimmed V and J ends, which lost 7 bases and 5 bases, there was a span of 20 bases. Germline-derived CDR1 and CDR2 are LNHNV and YYDKDF (reference sequence). The CDR3 consists of 15 residues. CDR3 sequence (DNA): TGTGCCACCATACCCCTGCGCAGTATAACGGAGACCCAGTACTTC. It specifies CATIPLRSITETQYF.

This clone was detected once. CDR3 protein: CASSSVQEQYF. For the CDR3, the DNA is TGTGCCAGCAGCTCAGTCCAGGAGCAGTACTTC. The chain carries TRBV7-9 and TRBJ2-7; D is ambiguous. The V gene lost 4 bases and the J gene lost 7 bases, with 8 bases spanning the gap. The CDR3 has 11 amino acids. Germline CDR1 reads SEHNR; CDR2 reads FQNEAQ (reference sequence).

This clone has just one count. The chain couples TRBV5-1 to TRBJ2-5, with D perhaps TRBD2 (5 bases). The CDR3 spans 16 residues. Germline loops: CDR1 SGHRS, CDR2 YFSETQ. V was shortened by 2 bases and J by 4 bases, with 18 bases between the two germline ends. DNA for the CDR3: TGCGCCAGCAGCTTCGAGTTAGCGAGAGATGGAGAGACCCAGTACTTC. Amino acids: CASSFELARDGETQYF.

This rearrangement joins TRBV25-1 to TRBJ1-5; unclear D gene. V was clipped by 3 bases and J by 3 bases, with 9 bases between them. The CDR3 has 14 residues. Germline V gives CDR1 MGHDK, CDR2 SYGVNS. The CDR3 protein is CASSDTTNNQPQHF. CDR3 bases: TGTGCCAGCAGTGATACGACAAACAATCAGCCCCAGCATTTT.